Shown below are 32 T cell receptor beta chains from a single sample sequenced in a study of cytomegalovirus exposure and HLA in healthy donors. The primer mix had 60 Vbeta and 13 Jbeta primers. TCRdb keeps only in-frame clones here, not all; method: immunoSEQ multiplex PCR. The sample lists almost 200,000 clones; around 79% were seen once. Material: PBMCs. These TCRs come from a male donor in good health and CMV-seropositive.

For the CDR3, the DNA is TGTGCCAGCCAAGTACGGGTCGGGGTAGCCTACGAGCAGTACTTC. Protein product: CASQVRVGVAYEQYF. V and J are TRBV6-5 and TRBJ2-7; perhaps TRBD2 as D (5 bases). V was shortened by 8 bases and J by 2 bases, with 19 bases between the two germline ends. This CDR3 is 15 amino acids long. Germline lookup yields CDR1 MNHEY and CDR2 SVGAGI.

This chain uses TRBV5-4 with TRBJ1-4; tentative D call: TRBD1 (6 bases). The germline V gene has CDR1 SGHNT and CDR2 YYREEE (reference sequence). This CDR3 comprises 16 residues. V was pared by 4 bases and J by 7 bases, with 20 bases between. CDR3: CASSLQLGGTGEKLFF. CDR3 nucleotide sequence: TGTGCCAGCAGCCTGCAGCTAGGGGGTACGGGTGAAAAACTGTTTTTT.

V usage is TRBV5-1 and J usage is TRBJ1-5; weak D call: TRBD1 (5 bases). Germline values: CDR1 SGHRS, CDR2 YFSETQ. There are 14 residues in the CDR3. The germline V and J ends were trimmed by 0 bases and 5 bases, with 9 bases remaining between them. The CDR3 is CASSLEGVDQPQHF. In DNA form, the CDR3 reads TGCGCCAGCAGCTTGGAAGGGGTAGATCAGCCCCAGCATTTT.

V usage is TRBV5-4 and J usage is TRBJ2-5, with TRBD2 matching 15 bases. With 3 bases clipped from V and 13 bases from J, the junction kept 10 bases outside the gene matches. In germline, CDR1 is SGHNT, CDR2 YYREEE (reference sequence). The CDR3 length is 15 residues. CDR3 bases: TGTGCCAGCAGCTCGGGACTAGCGGGAGGTGATGGGTTGTACTTC. Amino acids: CASSSGLAGGDGLYF.

This clone turned up a few times. This chain connects TRBV5-1 to TRBJ2-7, with 7 bases aligning to TRBD1. The germline V gene has CDR1 SGHRS and CDR2 YFSETQ. The CDR3 has 14 residues. V dropped 4 bases and J dropped 6; count of bases not matched to a gene: 10. The CDR3: CASSPVTGLPEQYF. CDR3 sequence (DNA): TGCGCCAGCAGCCCGGTGACAGGGCTTCCCGAGCAGTACTTC.

V and J are TRBV5-1 and TRBJ2-3; 9 bases are shared with TRBD2. Germline loops: CDR1 SGHRS, CDR2 YFSETQ. Losses at the gene ends were 4 bases for V and 5 bases for J; bases not matched to a gene: 11. This CDR3 region has 16 residues. DNA of the CDR3: TGCGCCAGCAGCCAAGATAGCGGGGGATTGGGAGATACGCAGTATTTT. Its protein product is CASSQDSGGLGDTQYF.

The chain employs TRBV15 and TRBJ2-1; D not certain. Germline-derived CDR1 and CDR2 are LNHNV and YYDKDF (reference sequence). Trimming shortened V by 0 bases and J by 1 base, and 13 bases separated the two germline ends. There are 17 residues in the CDR3. CDR3 residues: CATSRDSSLISYNEQFF. The CDR3 DNA sequence: TGTGCCACCAGCAGAGATTCCAGTTTAATTTCCTACAATGAGCAGTTCTTC.

The chain links TRBV5-1 to TRBJ1-3; 8 bases fit TRBD1. Germline V gene lookup returns CDR1 SGHRS and CDR2 YFSETQ. V lost 2 bases, J lost 4 bases, and 11 bases stayed unmatched. The CDR3 consists of 17 residues. In DNA form, the CDR3 reads TGCGCCAGCAGCTTCAGACCCGGGACAGGCAGAGGAAACACCATATATTTT. It codes for CASSFRPGTGRGNTIYF.

As DNA, the CDR3 is TGCGCCAGCAGCCAAGAAGGGCTAGCGGGAGGAGAGACCCAGTACTTC. Its protein is CASSQEGLAGGETQYF. This chain uses TRBV4-1 with TRBJ2-5, with TRBD2 matching 11 bases. Germline values: CDR1 MGHRA, CDR2 YSYEKL. The CDR3 loop spans 16 amino acids. V was pared by 0 bases and J by 4 bases, with 4 bases of the junction left unmatched.

This rearrangement joins TRBV2 to TRBJ1-2; TRBD1 aligns across 7 bases. Germline-derived CDR1 and CDR2 are SNHLY and FYNNEI. The length of the CDR3 is 15 residues. V trimming: 3 bases; J trimming: 6 bases; junction bases outside the gene matches: 10. CDR3 in amino acids: CASSDLFRGEDGYTF. The CDR3 region has the DNA TGTGCCAGCAGTGATCTATTCAGGGGGGAGGATGGCTACACCTTC.

The rearrangement links TRBV5-5 to TRBJ1-5; 8 bases agree with TRBD1. The CDR3 contains 15 residues. In germline, CDR1 is SGHKS, CDR2 YYEKEE (reference sequence). Trimming took 4 bases from V and 5 from J; bases not matched to a gene: 8. The CDR3 protein is CASSTYTGGYQPQHF. The CDR3 coding sequence is TGTGCCAGCAGCACTTATACAGGGGGTTATCAGCCCCAGCATTTT. Combining the CDR3 with reference TRBV5-5 and TRBJ1-5 gives the whole variable domain DAGVTQSPTHLIKTRGQQVTLRCSPISGHKSVSWYQQVLGQGPQFIFQYYEKEERGRGNFPDRFSARQFPNYSSELNVNALLLGDSALYLCASSTYTGGYQPQHFGDGTRLSIL.

In this sample, this clone turned up once. This sequence joins TRBV6-1 and TRBJ1-2; 8 nucleotides align to TRBD1. Germline values: CDR1 MNHNS, CDR2 SASEGT. With 3 bases clipped from V and 5 bases from J, the junction kept 5 bases outside the gene matches. This CDR3 is built from 14 residues. The CDR3 nucleotides are TGTGCCAGCAGTGAGATACAGGGGGGGTATGGCTACACCTTC. This gives the protein CASSEIQGGYGYTF.

CDR3 sequence reads: CASSQSGRADYNEQFF. The DNA for the CDR3 is TGTGCCAGCAGCCAAAGCGGGAGGGCCGACTACAATGAGCAGTTCTTC. This chain joins TRBV7-3 and TRBJ2-1; TRBD2 agrees at 10 bases. From germline, CDR1 is SGHTA and CDR2 FQGTGA. CDR3 size: 16 residues. Trimming removed 5 bases from V and 3 bases from J; junction bases left unmatched: 7.

This clone occurred a few times. The V call is TRBV19, the J call TRBJ2-7; 9 nucleotides align to TRBD1. J gave up 7 bases and V 5 bases, and 9 bases lay outside the gene matches. This CDR3 has 14 amino acids. Germline V gene lookup returns CDR1 LNHDA and CDR2 SQIVND (reference sequence). Here the CDR3 reads CASSLDRGSKEQYF. DNA of the CDR3: TGTGCCAGTAGTCTCGACAGGGGGTCGAAAGAGCAGTACTTC.

This chain uses TRBV6-5 with TRBJ1-1; D gene ambiguous. CDR3 size: 13 residues. From germline, CDR1 is MNHEY and CDR2 SVGAGI. V lost 7 bases, J lost 4 bases, and 13 bases lay in between. For the CDR3, the DNA is TGTGCCAGCAATCCTGGGGAGGGCACTGAAGCTTTCTTT. Translated: CASNPGEGTEAFF.

This clone showed up just once. The CDR3 DNA reads as TGCAGCGCGGGACAGGGGGGATACAATGAGCAGTTCTTC. It yields the protein CSAGQGGYNEQFF. The V call is TRBV29-1, the J call TRBJ2-1, with TRBD1 identical over 11 bases. J was trimmed by 4 bases and V by 7 bases; bases with no gene match: 3. CDR1 is SQVTM and CDR2 is ANQGSEA in the germline V gene. CDR3 length equals 13 residues.

This chain joins TRBV29-1 and TRBJ2-2; 7 nucleotides match TRBD2. Germline V gene lookup returns CDR1 SQVTM and CDR2 ANQGSEA. The CDR3 is made up of 16 amino acids. J was trimmed by 5 bases and V by 5 bases; bases with no gene match: 14. The CDR3 protein is CSVYVAGESGTGELFF. Written as DNA, the CDR3 is TGCAGCGTTTATGTTGCGGGAGAATCGGGGACCGGGGAGCTGTTTTTT.

The J gene is TRBJ2-1, the V gene TRBV7-3, with 8 nucleotides matching TRBD1. The V gene's germline CDR1 is SGHTA and CDR2 FQGTGA. Losses at the gene ends were 4 bases for V and 8 bases for J; bases not matched to a gene: 10. There are 15 residues in the CDR3. The CDR3 bases are TGTGCCAGCAGCTCTGCTCGGACAGGGTGGCATGAGCAGTTCTTC. Translating it yields CASSSARTGWHEQFF. The entire variable domain, with the rest obtained from reference TRBV7-3 and TRBJ2-1, is as follows: GAGVSQTPSNKVTEKGKYVELRCDPISGHTALYWYRQSLGQGPEFLIYFQGTGAADDSGLPNDRFFAVRPEGSVSTLKIQRTERGDSAVYLCASSSARTGWHEQFFGPGTRLTVL.

The chain couples TRBV27 to TRBJ2-7; 8 bases fit TRBD1. Losses at the gene ends were 6 bases for V and 4 bases for J; bases not matched to a gene: 11. In germline, CDR1 is MNHEY, CDR2 SMNVEV (reference sequence). The CDR3 extends over 15 amino acids. The CDR3 DNA is TGTGCCAGCAGCCGCCCGGGACAGGACCTTTACGAGCAGTACTTC. Its protein product is CASSRPGQDLYEQYF.

This clone was found once. The chain has TRBV6-1 and TRBJ2-7, with 9 bases fitting TRBD2. This CDR3 comprises 14 residues. CDR1 and CDR2 from the germline V gene are MNHNS and SASEGT. J was trimmed by 2 bases and V by 6 bases; bases with no gene match: 5. The DNA of the CDR3 is TGTGCCAGCAGATATAGCGGGGGAACCTACGAGCAGTACTTC. Protein product: CASRYSGGTYEQYF.

The chain joins TRBV28 to TRBJ1-4; TRBD1 might be the D (5 bases). The germline CDR1 and CDR2 sequences are MDHEN and SYDVKM. This CDR3 is built from 18 residues. The V gene lost 4 bases and the J gene lost 3 bases, with 21 bases spanning the gap. The CDR3 reads CASSYPQARQPPNEKLFF. CDR3 nucleotide sequence: TGTGCCAGCAGTTACCCCCAAGCCCGACAGCCACCTAATGAAAAACTGTTTTTT.

This clone was counted only a few times. The rearrangement joins TRBV10-3 to TRBJ2-7, with 10 bases that match TRBD2. CDR3 size: 15 residues. V was pared by 2 bases and J by 7 bases, with 8 bases of the junction left unmatched. Germline CDR1 ENHRY, CDR2 SYGVKD. CDR3 DNA sequence: TGTGCCATCAGTGAGCCGCTAGCGGGAGAGAAGGAGCAGTACTTC. This codes for CAISEPLAGEKEQYF.

The chain joins TRBV11-2 to TRBJ1-6; 8 bases are shared with TRBD1. The CDR3 sequence is 14 residues long. Germline V gene data show CDR1 as SGHAT and CDR2 as FQNNGV. Unmatched junction bases numbered 11, after V lost 6 bases and J lost 13 bases. The CDR3 sequence is CASRPTGVGEPLHF. The CDR3 DNA is TGTGCCAGCAGACCGACAGGGGTTGGGGAGCCCCTCCACTTT.

This rearrangement joins TRBV5-8 to TRBJ2-3; 9 nucleotides line up with TRBD2. V trimming: 4 bases; J trimming: 1 base; junction bases outside the gene matches: 13. Germline CDR1 SGHTS, CDR2 YDEGEE. This CDR3 region has 18 residues. This CDR3 is CASSAGLAPGGGTDTQYF. The CDR3 DNA reads as TGTGCCAGCAGCGCGGGACTAGCTCCGGGAGGTGGCACAGATACGCAGTATTTT.

A word on this clone: Other nucleotide sequences in the sample specify the same CDR3. The rearrangement links TRBV5-1 to TRBJ2-1; 7 bases line up with TRBD1. CDR3 length: 14 amino acids. Germline V gene data show CDR1 as SGHRS and CDR2 as YFSETQ. Losses at the gene ends were 4 bases for V and 6 bases for J; bases not matched to a gene: 7. The CDR3 nucleotides are TGCGCCAGCAGCAGATCTCAGGGGGTCAATGAGCAGTTCTTC. This codes for CASSRSQGVNEQFF.

The sample holds a few counts of this clone. This sequence joins TRBV18 and TRBJ2-3, with D unclear. The V end lost 5 bases, the J end lost 4 bases, and 7 bases lay between the germline ends. Germline V gene lookup returns CDR1 KGHSH and CDR2 LQKENI. This CDR3 has 12 amino acids. The CDR3 loop is CASSSSSDTQYF. DNA of the CDR3: TGTGCCAGCTCATCCTCCTCAGATACGCAGTATTTT.

The rearrangement joins TRBV10-3 to TRBJ1-4; 8 nucleotides line up with TRBD1. The CDR3 runs to 16 residues. Trimming removed 3 bases from V and 1 base from J; junction bases left unmatched: 4. CDR1 ENHRY and CDR2 SYGVKD come from the germline V gene. As DNA, the CDR3 is TGTGCCATCAGTGATCAGGGGGCACTAACTAATGAAAAACTGTTTTTT. Translating gives CAISDQGALTNEKLFF.

This clone was detected a few times. The genes are TRBV9 and TRBJ2-1, with 7 bases identical to TRBD2. Unmatched junction bases numbered 7, after V lost 0 bases and J lost 13 bases. The CDR3 contains 13 residues. Germline V CDR1 and CDR2: SGDLS, YYNGEE. The CDR3 sequence is CASSVVSGTIQFF. Written as DNA, the CDR3 is TGTGCCAGCAGCGTAGTTTCTGGGACTATACAGTTCTTC.

This chain connects TRBV6-1 to TRBJ1-2, with D possibly TRBD1 on 6 matching bases. The CDR3 extends over 13 amino acids. V was clipped by 4 bases and J by 8 bases, with 14 bases between them. Germline-derived CDR1 and CDR2 are MNHNS and SASEGT. The CDR3 nucleotides are TGTGCCAGCAGTGCAGGGGAGTGGGAGGGCTACACCTTC. Its translation: CASSAGEWEGYTF.

The genes are TRBV4-2 and TRBJ2-7; tentative D call: TRBD2 (5 bases). V gave up 1 base and J gave up 7 bases, with 11 bases separating them. This CDR3 has 13 amino acids. Germline CDR1 LGHNA, CDR2 YNFKEQ. In DNA form, the CDR3 reads TGTGCCAGCAGCCAAGTCGTAGCGAGTGAGCAGTACTTC. Translating it yields CASSQVVASEQYF.

The chain has TRBV7-2 and TRBJ1-4; D perhaps matches TRBD1 (5 bases). The CDR3 consists of 12 residues. With 6 bases removed from V and 8 bases from J, the gap between germline ends came to 10 bases. The germline CDR1 and CDR2 sequences are SGHTA and FQGNSA. The CDR3, as DNA: TGTGCCAGCAGTAGGGGTCGGGAAAAACTGTTTTTT. Translated: CASSRGREKLFF.

V usage is TRBV6-5 and J usage is TRBJ1-1; D is unresolved. The CDR3 totals 12 residues. V was cut by 6 bases and J by 5 bases, with 10 bases left in between. Germline CDR1 MNHEY, CDR2 SVGAGI. The CDR3 here is CASRSRLTEAFF. The CDR3 DNA is TGTGCCAGCAGATCCCGTCTGACTGAAGCTTTCTTT.